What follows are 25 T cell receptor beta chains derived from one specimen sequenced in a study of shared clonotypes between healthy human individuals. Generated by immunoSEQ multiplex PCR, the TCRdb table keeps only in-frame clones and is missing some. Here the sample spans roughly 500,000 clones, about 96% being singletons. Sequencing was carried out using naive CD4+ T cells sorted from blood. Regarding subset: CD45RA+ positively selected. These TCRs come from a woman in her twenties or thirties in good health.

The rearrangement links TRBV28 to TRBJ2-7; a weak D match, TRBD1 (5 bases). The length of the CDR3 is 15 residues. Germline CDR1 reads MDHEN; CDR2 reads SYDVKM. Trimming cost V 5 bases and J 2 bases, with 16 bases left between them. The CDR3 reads CASSIRTPHPYEQYF. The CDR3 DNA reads TGTGCCAGCAGTATCAGGACACCCCATCCCTACGAGCAGTACTTC.

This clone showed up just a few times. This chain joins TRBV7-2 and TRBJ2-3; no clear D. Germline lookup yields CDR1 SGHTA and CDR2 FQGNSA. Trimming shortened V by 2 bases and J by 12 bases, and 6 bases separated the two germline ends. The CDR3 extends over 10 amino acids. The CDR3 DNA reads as TGTGCCAGCAGCTTACCGACTCAGTATTTT. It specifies CASSLPTQYF. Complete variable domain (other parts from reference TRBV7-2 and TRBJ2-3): GAGVSQSPSNKVTEKGKDVELRCDPISGHTALYWYRQSLGQGLEFLIYFQGNSAPDKSGLPSDRFSAERTGGSVSTLTIQRTQQEDSAVYLCASSLPTQYFGPGTRLTVL.

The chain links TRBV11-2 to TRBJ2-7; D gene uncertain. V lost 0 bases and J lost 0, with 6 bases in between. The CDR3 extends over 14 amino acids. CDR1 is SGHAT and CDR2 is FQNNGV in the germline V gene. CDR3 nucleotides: TGTGCCAGCAGCTTAGAACCGGTCTCCTACGAGCAGTACTTC. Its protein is CASSLEPVSYEQYF.

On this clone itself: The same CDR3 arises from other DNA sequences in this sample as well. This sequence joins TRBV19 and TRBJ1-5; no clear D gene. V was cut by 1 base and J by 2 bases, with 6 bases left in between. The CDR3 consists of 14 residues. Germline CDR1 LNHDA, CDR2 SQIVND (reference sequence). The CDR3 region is CASSIGRGNQPQHF. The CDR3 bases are TGTGCCAGTAGTATAGGTAGAGGCAATCAGCCCCAGCATTTT.

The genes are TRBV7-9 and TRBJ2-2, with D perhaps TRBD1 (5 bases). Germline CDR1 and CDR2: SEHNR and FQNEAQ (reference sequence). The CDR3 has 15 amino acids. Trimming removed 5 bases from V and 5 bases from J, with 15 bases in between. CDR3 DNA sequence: TGTGCCAGCAGCCTCCTAGGGGCGCGGACCGGGGAGCTGTTTTTT. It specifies CASSLLGARTGELFF.

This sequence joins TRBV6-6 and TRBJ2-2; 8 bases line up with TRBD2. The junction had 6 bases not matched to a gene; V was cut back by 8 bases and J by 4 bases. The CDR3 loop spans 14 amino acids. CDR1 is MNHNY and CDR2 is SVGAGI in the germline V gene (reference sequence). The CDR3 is CASRRGAGTGELFF. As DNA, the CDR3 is TGTGCCAGCCGGCGGGGGGCCGGCACCGGGGAGCTGTTTTTT.

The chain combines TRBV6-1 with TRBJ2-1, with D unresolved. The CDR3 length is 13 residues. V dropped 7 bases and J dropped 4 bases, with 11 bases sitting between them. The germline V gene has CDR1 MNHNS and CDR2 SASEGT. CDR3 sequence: CASNLRFYNEQFF. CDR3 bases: TGTGCCAGCAACCTCCGTTTTTACAATGAGCAGTTCTTC.

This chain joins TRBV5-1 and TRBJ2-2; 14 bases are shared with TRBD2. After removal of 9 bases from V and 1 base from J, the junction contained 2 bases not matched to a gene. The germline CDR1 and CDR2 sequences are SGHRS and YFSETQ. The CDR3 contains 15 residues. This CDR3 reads CATGTSGGNTGELFF. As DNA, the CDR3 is TGCGCCACCGGGACTAGCGGGGGGAACACCGGGGAGCTGTTTTTT.

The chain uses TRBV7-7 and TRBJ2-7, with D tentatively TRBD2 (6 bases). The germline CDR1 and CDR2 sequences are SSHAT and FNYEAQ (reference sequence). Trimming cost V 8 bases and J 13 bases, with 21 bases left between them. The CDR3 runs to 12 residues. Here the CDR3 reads CASGRDGSTLYF. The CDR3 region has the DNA TGTGCCAGCGGGCGGGACGGATCCACCCTATACTTC. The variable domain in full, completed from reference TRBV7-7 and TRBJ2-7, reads GAGVSQSPRYKVTKRGQDVTLRCDPISSHATLYWYQQALGQGPEFLTYFNYEAQPDKSGLPSDRFSAERPEGSISTLTIQRTEQRDSAMYRCASGRDGSTLYFGPGTRLTVT.

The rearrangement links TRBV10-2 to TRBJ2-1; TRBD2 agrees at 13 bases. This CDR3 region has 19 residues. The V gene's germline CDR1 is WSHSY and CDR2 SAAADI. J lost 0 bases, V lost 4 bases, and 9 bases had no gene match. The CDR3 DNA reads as TGCGCCAGCAGTGGGATCGGGACTAGCGGGACGAGCTCCTACAATGAGCAGTTCTTC. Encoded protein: CASSGIGTSGTSSYNEQFF.

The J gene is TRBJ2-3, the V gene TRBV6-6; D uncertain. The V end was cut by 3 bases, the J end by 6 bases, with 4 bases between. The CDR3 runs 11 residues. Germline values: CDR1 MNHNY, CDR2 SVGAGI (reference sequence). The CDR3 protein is CASSYRDTQYF. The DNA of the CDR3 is TGTGCCAGCAGTTATCGGGATACGCAGTATTTT.

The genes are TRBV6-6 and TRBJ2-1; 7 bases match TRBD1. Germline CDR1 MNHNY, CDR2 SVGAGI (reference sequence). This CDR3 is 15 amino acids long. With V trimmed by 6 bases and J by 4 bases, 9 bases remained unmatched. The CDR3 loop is CASRGPRDSYNEQFF. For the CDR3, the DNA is TGTGCCAGCAGGGGCCCCCGGGACAGTTACAATGAGCAGTTCTTC.

The CDR3 nucleotides are TGTGCCAGCAGCTCGCGCCCCGCACAGGGGGTCGCTGAAGCTTTCTTT. It yields the protein CASSSRPAQGVAEAFF. V is TRBV11-2 and J is TRBJ1-1; 8 nucleotides agree with TRBD1. Germline CDR1 SGHAT, CDR2 FQNNGV. The CDR3 is made up of 16 amino acids. The V and J ends lost 4 bases and 6 bases, in that order; junction bases with no gene match: 13.

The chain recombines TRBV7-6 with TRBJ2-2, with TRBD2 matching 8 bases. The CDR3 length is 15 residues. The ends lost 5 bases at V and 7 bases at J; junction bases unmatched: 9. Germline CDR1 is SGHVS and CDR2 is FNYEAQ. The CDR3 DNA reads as TGTGCCAGCAGCCCGCCGAGCGGGAGCGACGGGGAGCTGTTTTTT. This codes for CASSPPSGSDGELFF.

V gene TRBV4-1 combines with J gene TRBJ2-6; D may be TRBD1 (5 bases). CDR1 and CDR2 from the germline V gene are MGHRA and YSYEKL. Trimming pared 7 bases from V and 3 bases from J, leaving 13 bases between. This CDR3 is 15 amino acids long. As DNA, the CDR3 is TGCGCCAGCACCAAGGGGTCTGATGGGGCCAACGTCCTGACTTTC. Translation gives CASTKGSDGANVLTF.

The CDR3 here is CASSLGQTPQLYEQYF. In DNA form, the CDR3 reads TGTGCCAGCAGTTTGGGTCAGACTCCTCAGCTCTACGAGCAGTACTTC. The chain links TRBV27 to TRBJ2-7; no reliable D call. This CDR3 is 16 amino acids long. V gave up 3 bases and J gave up 3 bases, with 18 bases separating them. Germline assignment: CDR1 MNHEY and CDR2 SMNVEV (reference sequence).

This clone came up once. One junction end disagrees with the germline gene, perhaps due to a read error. In DNA form, the CDR3 reads TGTGCCAGCAGCGAACAACAGGGGTCGCCGTTGATCTTC. Translating gives CASSEQQGSPLIF. This chain links TRBV5-4 with TRBJ2-1, with 7 bases lining up with TRBD1. The CDR3 contains 13 residues. Per the germline V gene, CDR1 is SGHNT and CDR2 is YYREEE (reference sequence).

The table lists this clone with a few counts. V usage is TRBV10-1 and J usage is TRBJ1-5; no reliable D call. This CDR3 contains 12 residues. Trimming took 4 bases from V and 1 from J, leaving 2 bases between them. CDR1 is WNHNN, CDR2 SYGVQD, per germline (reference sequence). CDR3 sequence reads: CASSASNQPQHF. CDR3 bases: TGCGCCAGCAGTGCCAGCAATCAGCCCCAGCATTTT.

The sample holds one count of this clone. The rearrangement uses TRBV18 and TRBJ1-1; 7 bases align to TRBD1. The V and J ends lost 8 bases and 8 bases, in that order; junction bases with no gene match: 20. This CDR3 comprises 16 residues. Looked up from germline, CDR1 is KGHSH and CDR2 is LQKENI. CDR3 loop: CASTRAEQGLTPEAFF. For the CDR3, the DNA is TGTGCCAGCACTAGGGCGGAACAGGGGTTGACGCCAGAAGCTTTCTTT.

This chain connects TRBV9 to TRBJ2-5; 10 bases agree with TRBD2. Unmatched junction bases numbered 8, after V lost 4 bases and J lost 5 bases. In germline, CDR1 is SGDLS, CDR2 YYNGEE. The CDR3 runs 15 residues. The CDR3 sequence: CASSPTGSGRETQYF. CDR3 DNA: TGTGCCAGCAGCCCGACGGGTAGCGGGAGGGAGACCCAGTACTTC.

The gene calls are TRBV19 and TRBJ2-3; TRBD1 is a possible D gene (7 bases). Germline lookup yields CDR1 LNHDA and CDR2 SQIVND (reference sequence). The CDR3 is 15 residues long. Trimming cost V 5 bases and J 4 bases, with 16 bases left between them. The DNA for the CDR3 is TGTGCCAGTAGTCCCAGGGGGGCGCAGGCAGATACGCAGTATTTT. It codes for CASSPRGAQADTQYF.

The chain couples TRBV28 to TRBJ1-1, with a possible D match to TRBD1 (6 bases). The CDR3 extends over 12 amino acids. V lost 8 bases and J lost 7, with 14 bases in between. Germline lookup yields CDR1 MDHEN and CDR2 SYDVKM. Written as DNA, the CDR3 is TGTGCCAGCTTTGGGGGGCTGGGTGAAGCTTTCTTT. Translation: CASFGGLGEAFF.

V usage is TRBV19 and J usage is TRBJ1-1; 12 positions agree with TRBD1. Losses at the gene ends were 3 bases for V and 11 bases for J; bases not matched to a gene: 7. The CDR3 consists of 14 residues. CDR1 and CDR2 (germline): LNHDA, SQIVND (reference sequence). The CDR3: CASSIRDRGLKAFF. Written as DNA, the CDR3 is TGTGCCAGTAGTATCCGGGACAGGGGGCTGAAGGCTTTCTTT.

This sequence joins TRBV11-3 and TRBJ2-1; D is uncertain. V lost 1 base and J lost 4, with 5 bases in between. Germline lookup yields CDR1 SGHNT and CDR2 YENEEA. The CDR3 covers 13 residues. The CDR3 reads CASSLGGYNEQFF. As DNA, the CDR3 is TGTGCCAGCAGCTTAGGCGGATACAATGAGCAGTTCTTC.

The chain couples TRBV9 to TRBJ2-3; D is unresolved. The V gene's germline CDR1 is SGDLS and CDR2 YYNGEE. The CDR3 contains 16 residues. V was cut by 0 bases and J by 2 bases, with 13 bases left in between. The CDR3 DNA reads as TGTGCCAGCAGCGTAGAGAGGTGGGCGACCACAGATACGCAGTATTTT. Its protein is CASSVERWATTDTQYF.